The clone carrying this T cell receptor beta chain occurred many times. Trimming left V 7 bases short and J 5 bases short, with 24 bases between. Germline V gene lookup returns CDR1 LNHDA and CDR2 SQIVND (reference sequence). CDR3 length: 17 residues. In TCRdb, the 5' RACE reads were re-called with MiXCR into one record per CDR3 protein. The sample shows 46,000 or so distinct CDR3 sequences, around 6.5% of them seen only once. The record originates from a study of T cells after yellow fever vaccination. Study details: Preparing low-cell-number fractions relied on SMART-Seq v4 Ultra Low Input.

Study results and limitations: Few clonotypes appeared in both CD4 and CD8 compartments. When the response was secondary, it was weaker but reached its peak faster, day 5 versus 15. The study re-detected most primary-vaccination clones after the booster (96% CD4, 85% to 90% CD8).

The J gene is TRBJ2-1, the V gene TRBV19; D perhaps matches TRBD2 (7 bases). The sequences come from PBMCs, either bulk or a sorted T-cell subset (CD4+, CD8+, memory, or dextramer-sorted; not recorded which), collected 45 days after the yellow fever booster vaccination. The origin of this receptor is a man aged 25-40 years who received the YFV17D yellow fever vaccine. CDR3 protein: CASTRGMTSSHHNEQFF. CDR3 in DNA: TGTGCCAGTACCAGGGGAATGACTAGCAGTCATCACAATGAGCAGTTCTTC.